The next 28 T cell receptor beta chains were all read from a single sample in a study of Graves' ophthalmopathy and Graves' hyperthyroidism. Amplified TCR beta CDR3 regions were obtained using RNA transcripts as template. HTBI primers served in a first-round RT-PCR, which a second-round multiplex PCR followed. TCRdb reanalysed the multiplex PCR reads using MiXCR and keeps one entry per CDR3 protein. The sample yields 500,000 to 700,000 distinct CDR3 sequences, about 20% seen once. The material sequenced was peripheral blood. The receptors shown here come from a woman aged 18 to 35 with stable Graves' hyperthyroidism. Some clones in this sample may be carry-over from other donors' samples.

This clonotype was detected ten times or more. The genes are TRBV6-1 and TRBJ2-4; D unresolved. The CDR3 runs to 16 residues. V was pared by 1 base and J by 0 bases, with 10 bases between. Germline values: CDR1 MNHNS, CDR2 SASEGT. The CDR3 DNA reads TGTGCCAGCAGTGAAGACAGAATTCTAGCCAAAAACATTCAGTACTTC. It specifies CASSEDRILAKNIQYF.

The chain recombines TRBV20-1 with TRBJ2-5; 9 bases line up with TRBD2. This CDR3 is built from 16 residues. Germline V CDR1 and CDR2: DFQATT, SNEGSKA (reference sequence). The CDR3 coding sequence is TGCGCGGGAGGGGAAGCGGGGCTTCACGGGGGGGAGACCCAGTACTTC. Protein: CAGGEAGLHGGETQYF.

This chain uses TRBV2 with TRBJ2-7; D call uncertain. In germline, CDR1 is SNHLY, CDR2 FYNNEI. The germline V and J ends were trimmed by 6 bases and 4 bases, with 10 bases remaining between them. The CDR3 is 12 amino acids. CDR3 nucleotide sequence: TGTGCCAGCAGCGGAAAGAGATACGAGCAGTACTTC. Translating it yields CASSGKRYEQYF.

In its sample, this clonotype was seen once. V is TRBV4-1 and J is TRBJ1-2, with D perhaps matching TRBD1 (5 bases). CDR1 and CDR2 from the germline V gene are MGHRA and YSYEKL. The CDR3 is made up of 17 amino acids. Deletions cut 4 bases from V and 8 bases from J, with 26 bases between. CDR3 in amino acids: CASSPGAGSRRREGYTF. DNA of the CDR3: TGCGCCAGCAGCCCCGGGGCAGGGTCTAGGAGGCGGGAAGGCTACACCTTC.

This clonotype was recorded many times. The rearrangement joins TRBV6-1 to TRBJ1-6, with D uncertain. V shed 2 bases and J shed 7 bases, with 9 bases lying between them. The germline gives CDR1 MNHNS, CDR2 SASEGT. The CDR3 runs to 14 residues. CDR3 amino acids: CASSEQVRNSPLHF. The CDR3 coding sequence is TGTGCCAGCAGTGAACAGGTTCGGAATTCACCCCTCCACTTT.

This clonotype has ten or more counts. The CDR3 sequence is CASSLSRTGAEGQPQHF. The CDR3 DNA reads as TGTGCCAGCAGTTTATCTCGAACCGGGGCCGAGGGTCAGCCCCAGCATTTT. V gene TRBV27 combines with J gene TRBJ1-5; TRBD1 might be the D (5 bases). V was pared by 0 bases and J by 6 bases, with 18 bases between. The CDR3 totals 17 residues. Germline lookup yields CDR1 MNHEY and CDR2 SMNVEV (reference sequence).

The sample holds many counts of this clonotype. J is TRBJ1-2 and V is TRBV6-5; 8 bases align to TRBD1. There are 14 residues in the CDR3. Germline V gives CDR1 MNHEY, CDR2 SVGAGI. With V trimmed by 2 bases and J by 9 bases, 8 bases remained unmatched. The CDR3 region has the DNA TGTGCCAGCAGTTACACTGGACAGGGTTCCAGCTACACCTTC. Amino acid sequence: CASSYTGQGSSYTF.

The sample holds a few counts of this clonotype. The chain has TRBV3-1 and TRBJ2-5; D assignment may be TRBD1 or TRBD2 (6 bases each). The CDR3 contains 15 residues. Germline V CDR1 and CDR2: LGHDT, YNNKEL (reference sequence). The V end lost 1 base, the J end lost 5 bases, and 14 bases lay between the germline ends. The DNA of the CDR3 is TGTGCCAGCAGCCAAGTTTGGGGGGCCCGGGAGACCCAGTACTTC. Its translation is CASSQVWGARETQYF.

The sample holds many counts of this clonotype. The V and J genes are TRBV7-2 and TRBJ2-5, with a weak D call TRBD2 (5 bases). Looked up from germline, CDR1 is SGHTA and CDR2 is FQGNSA. V lost 5 bases, J lost 7 bases, and 11 bases lay in between. The CDR3 spans 12 residues. CDR3 in amino acids: CASSPGWGTQYF. The CDR3 nucleotides read TGTGCCAGCAGCCCGGGGTGGGGGACCCAGTACTTC.

The table lists this clonotype with many counts. The J gene is TRBJ1-6, the V gene TRBV20-1, with a possible D match to TRBD1 (5 bases). The CDR3 is 13 amino acids. The germline CDR1 and CDR2 sequences are DFQATT and SNEGSKA (reference sequence). Trimming pared 6 bases from V and 7 bases from J, leaving 13 bases between. DNA for the CDR3: TGCAGTGCAACCGGGACCGAAAATTCACCCCTCCACTTT. Translated: CSATGTENSPLHF.

V and J are TRBV29-1 and TRBJ1-2; D is unclear. Trimming took off 6 bases at V and 8 bases at J, with 10 bases between the two ends. Germline assignment: CDR1 SQVTM and CDR2 ANQGSEA. CDR3 length: 10 amino acids. In DNA form, the CDR3 reads TGCAGCGTAACCCAGGACGGCTACACCTTC. This translates into CSVTQDGYTF.

This chain connects TRBV30 to TRBJ1-1; no reliable D call. V was cut by 2 bases and J by 9 bases, with 16 bases left in between. CDR1 and CDR2 from the germline V gene are GTSNPN and SVGIG (reference sequence). This CDR3 has 13 residues. CDR3 in amino acids: CAWSSPWTGKAFF. For the CDR3, the DNA is TGTGCCTGGAGTTCACCCTGGACCGGAAAAGCTTTCTTT.

This clonotype is a singleton in its sample. V gene TRBV28 combines with J gene TRBJ2-7; 11 bases agree with TRBD2. The trim removed 6 bases at V and 0 bases at J, leaving 13 bases unmatched. CDR1 and CDR2 from the germline V gene are MDHEN and SYDVKM. CDR3 length: 18 residues. CDR3 nucleotides: TGTGCCAGCAGGGTGACTAGCGGGATCTCCCATGGCTCCTACGAGCAGTACTTC. It is translated as CASRVTSGISHGSYEQYF.

CDR3 coding DNA: TGTGCCAGCCGGCTCCGGGACAGGGGGATTATGAGGACTGAAGCTTTCTTT. Amino acids: CASRLRDRGIMRTEAFF. This chain connects TRBV6-2 or TRBV6-3 to TRBJ1-1, with 11 nucleotides matching TRBD1. Unmatched junction bases numbered 16, after V lost 8 bases and J lost 5 bases. CDR1 is MNHEY, CDR2 SVGEGT, per germline. The CDR3 runs to 17 residues.

At least ten counts were recorded for this clonotype. The gene calls are TRBV6-5 and TRBJ2-7; a weak D match, TRBD2 (6 bases). V gave up 3 bases and J gave up 4 bases, with 10 bases separating them. The CDR3 runs 13 residues. CDR1 is MNHEY and CDR2 is SVGAGI in the germline V gene. The CDR3 nucleotides are TGTGCCAGCAGTTATGGGACTCTATACGAGCAGTACTTC. Its protein is CASSYGTLYEQYF.

This clonotype was observed a handful of times. A much more abundant neighbour one base away suggests this may be a read error. The chain carries TRBV27 and TRBJ1-5, with a tentative D call TRBD1 (5 bases). Germline V gives CDR1 MNHEY, CDR2 SMNVEV (reference sequence). The CDR3 runs 15 residues. CDR3: CASRGGTASIQPQHF. The CDR3 DNA reads as TGTGCCAGCAGGGGGGGGACGGCAAGCATTCAGCCCCAGCATTTT.

The chain joins TRBV20-1 to TRBJ2-2, with 12 bases that match TRBD2. Trimming took 0 bases from V and 6 from J; bases not matched to a gene: 5. CDR1 is DFQATT and CDR2 is SNEGSKA in the germline V gene (reference sequence). The CDR3 sequence is 16 residues long. CDR3 sequence (DNA): TGCAGTGCTAGAGATAGACTAGCGGGAGCTCCCGGGGAGCTGTTTTTT. Amino acids: CSARDRLAGAPGELFF.

This clonotype appeared a few times. The chain combines TRBV19 with TRBJ2-5; D is undetermined. Trimming cost V 4 bases and J 0 bases, with 3 bases left between them. Per germline, CDR1 LNHDA and CDR2 SQIVND (reference sequence). The CDR3 loop spans 12 amino acids. The CDR3 sequence is CASSTDQETQYF. CDR3 nucleotide sequence: TGTGCCAGTAGTACGGACCAAGAGACCCAGTACTTC.

This clonotype came up many times. This rearrangement joins TRBV20-1 to TRBJ1-2; no definite D call. Germline loops: CDR1 DFQATT, CDR2 SNEGSKA (reference sequence). CDR3 length: 15 residues. With 3 bases removed from V and 0 bases from J, the gap between germline ends came to 14 bases. CDR3 nucleotides: TGCAGTGCTAGGGATCCCTGGGTGACTAACTATGGCTACACCTTC. Residues: CSARDPWVTNYGYTF.

This clonotype was seen ten or more times. The rearrangement links TRBV11-2 to TRBJ1-1; D gene uncertain. The CDR3 length is 14 residues. V lost 0 bases to trimming and J lost 7 bases, with 12 bases between them. Germline CDR1 reads SGHAT; CDR2 reads FQNNGV. In DNA form, the CDR3 reads TGTGCCAGCAGCTTAGAGCCGACACCCTATGAAGCTTTCTTT. Translating gives CASSLEPTPYEAFF.

This clonotype was seen ten or more times. The chain joins TRBV30 to TRBJ2-7; TRBD1 might be the D (6 bases). V shed 8 bases and J shed 4 bases, with 21 bases lying between them. The CDR3 sequence is 14 residues long. Germline V lookup: CDR1 GTSNPN, CDR2 SVGIG (reference sequence). CDR3 in amino acids: CASSLTGPRYEQYF. CDR3 nucleotides: TGTGCCAGTTCCCTCACAGGGCCAAGGTACGAGCAGTACTTC.

This clonotype was counted at least ten times. V gene TRBV28 combines with J gene TRBJ2-7; 11 positions match TRBD1. J lost 6 bases, V lost 4 bases, and 14 bases had no gene match. In germline, CDR1 is MDHEN, CDR2 SYDVKM. There are 17 residues in the CDR3. The CDR3: CASSSIPISGQGGEQYF. The CDR3 DNA reads TGTGCCAGCAGTTCCATTCCTATATCGGGACAGGGGGGCGAGCAGTACTTC.

The V and J genes are TRBV4-2 and TRBJ2-5; possible D gene TRBD2, 6 bases. The V gene's germline CDR1 is LGHNA and CDR2 YNFKEQ. This CDR3 comprises 16 residues. V was shortened by 4 bases and J by 5 bases, with 20 bases between the two germline ends. The CDR3 reads CASSLGGNGPLETQYF. CDR3 sequence (DNA): TGTGCCAGCAGCCTGGGGGGTAACGGTCCCCTGGAGACCCAGTACTTC.

This clonotype was seen at least ten times. CDR3 coding DNA: TGTGCCATCATGACAGGTGTGAACACTGAAGCTTTCTTT. Translated: CAIMTGVNTEAFF. V is TRBV10-3 and J is TRBJ1-1, with TRBD1 as a possible D gene (6 bases). CDR3 length: 13 amino acids. Trimming pared 7 bases from V and 0 bases from J, leaving 9 bases between. Germline V gives CDR1 ENHRY, CDR2 SYGVKD.

The V gene is TRBV6-5, the J gene TRBJ2-1; TRBD2 matches 11 bases. The CDR3 totals 19 residues. V lost 2 bases and J lost 5; bases outside the gene matches: 14. CDR1 and CDR2 (germline): MNHEY, SVGAGI. CDR3: CASSYVTRPSGGINNEQFF. The DNA for the CDR3 is TGTGCCAGCAGTTACGTAACTCGACCTAGCGGGGGGATTAACAATGAGCAGTTCTTC.

This clonotype was detected ten times or more. J is TRBJ2-5 and V is TRBV11-2; TRBD1 matches at 12 bases. This CDR3 has 14 amino acids. Trimming at V came to 9 bases and at J to 5 bases, leaving 7 bases not matched to a gene. CDR1 and CDR2 from the germline V gene are SGHAT and FQNNGV. CDR3 in DNA: TGTGCCAGTTCGGGACAGGGGGCGAATGAGACCCAGTACTTC. Its translation is CASSGQGANETQYF.

There are many counts of this clonotype. The genes are TRBV15 and TRBJ2-5, with 8 bases aligning to TRBD2. CDR1 is LNHNV and CDR2 is YYDKDF in the germline V gene (reference sequence). The CDR3 extends over 15 amino acids. J lost 1 base, V lost 7 bases, and 8 bases had no gene match. The CDR3 DNA reads as TGTGCCACCACTCCCCGACGGGGGGGCCAAGAGACCCAGTACTTC. The encoded protein is CATTPRRGGQETQYF.

This clonotype was seen repeatedly, ten times or more. The genes are TRBV7-9 and TRBJ1-2, with D hard to call. There are 12 residues in the CDR3. V gave up 5 bases and J gave up 8 bases, with 12 bases separating them. Germline V gene sequence: CDR1 SEHNR, CDR2 FQNEAQ (reference sequence). The CDR3 loop reads CASSPRTIGYTF. The CDR3 DNA reads TGTGCCAGCAGCCCCAGGACGATCGGCTACACCTTC.